This T cell receptor (beta chain) was recorded in a study of T cell responses to AZD1222 COVID-19 vaccine. Findings and caveats of the study: The sample set comprised mostly white British donors with more females, and clonal diversity was possibly underestimated. Vaccine-related CD4 TCRs covered spike, predominating at 160-218 and 743-854.

Sequenced by immunoSEQ multiplex PCR; TCRdb stores in-frame clones only, minus some. This sample has around 140,000 clones, with over 90% found just once. With regard to this clone: No antigen is known for it.

This clonotype was obtained from an adult in good health. Sequencing used peripheral blood, obtained on day 0 of AZD1222 vaccination.

The chain's CDR3 is CASSPGRVNTGELFF. CDR3 coding DNA: TGTGCCAGCAGCCCGGGACGGGTAAACACCGGGGAGCTGTTTTTT. The chain links TRBV7-7 to TRBJ2-2; D may match TRBD1 or TRBD2 (5 bases each). In germline, CDR1 is SSHAT, CDR2 FNYEAQ (reference sequence). This CDR3 has 15 amino acids. Trimming took off 5 bases at V and 2 bases at J, with 12 bases between the two ends.